The 21 T cell receptor beta chains in this list originate from one sample, sequenced in a study of control samples from healthy donors and cancer patients. TCRdb keeps only in-frame clones here, not all; method: immunoSEQ multiplex PCR. The profile shows more than 110,000 clones, over 85% of them singletons. Sequencing input: blood. These receptors originate from a young man in good health.

The chain carries TRBV9 and TRBJ1-1; D ambiguous. Germline assignment: CDR1 SGDLS and CDR2 YYNGEE. V was clipped by 3 bases and J by 7 bases, with 22 bases between them. This CDR3 contains 16 residues. The chain's CDR3 is CASSARPGVSFSEAFF. As DNA, the CDR3 is TGTGCCAGCAGCGCCCGACCGGGAGTCTCGTTTAGTGAAGCTTTCTTT.

This sequence joins TRBV7-2 and TRBJ2-6; no firm D call. The CDR3 is made up of 14 amino acids. V was cut by 5 bases and J by 2 bases, with 7 bases left in between. Germline V lookup: CDR1 SGHTA, CDR2 FQGNSA. CDR3 sequence (DNA): TGTGCCAGCAGCCAGATCCCTGGGGCCAACGTCCTGACTTTC. Protein sequence: CASSQIPGANVLTF.

This sequence joins TRBV7-2 and TRBJ1-4; D call uncertain. The CDR3 is made up of 14 amino acids. With 6 bases removed from V and 2 bases from J, the gap between germline ends came to 10 bases. Germline V gene data show CDR1 as SGHTA and CDR2 as FQGNSA. The CDR3 DNA reads TGTGCCAGCAGTTACAGCGGGACTAATGAAAAACTGTTTTTT. This sequence encodes CASSYSGTNEKLFF.

The chain carries TRBV7-2 and TRBJ2-7, with 7 bases that match TRBD2. Trimming cost V 2 bases and J 3 bases; bases outside gene matches: 7. Looked up from germline, CDR1 is SGHTA and CDR2 is FQGNSA. This CDR3 comprises 15 residues. This CDR3 is CASSLTTGGFYEQYF. The CDR3 DNA reads TGTGCCAGCAGCTTAACGACGGGAGGCTTCTACGAGCAGTACTTC.

On this clone: The junction does not match germline at one end; this may be a read error. The rearrangement joins TRBV28 to TRBJ1-2; TRBD1 is a possible D gene (6 bases). In germline, CDR1 is MDHEN, CDR2 SYDVKM. CDR3 size: 19 residues. CDR3 DNA sequence: TGTGCCAGCAATTTACCGCCCGGGGGCAGACGTTTAGCTAACTATGGCTACACCTTC. This encodes CASNLPPGGRRLANYGYTF.

This chain connects TRBV27 to TRBJ1-2; possibly TRBD1 for D (5 bases). Germline CDR1 MNHEY, CDR2 SMNVEV (reference sequence). The V end lost 5 bases, the J end lost 5 bases, and 12 bases lay between the germline ends. The CDR3 length is 13 residues. CDR3 in amino acids: CASSRQGLYGYTF. The CDR3 DNA sequence: TGTGCCAGCAGTCGGCAGGGATTATATGGCTACACCTTC.

The rearrangement joins TRBV28 to TRBJ2-3, with D perhaps matching TRBD2 (7 bases). The CDR3 is 18 residues long. In germline, CDR1 is MDHEN, CDR2 SYDVKM. V gave up 2 bases and J gave up 4 bases, with 22 bases separating them. CDR3 amino acids: CASSLRGAAIVLADTQYF. The CDR3 DNA is TGTGCCAGCAGTTTACGGGGGGCGGCTATTGTCCTCGCAGATACGCAGTATTTT.

The table lists this clone with a count of one. CDR3 nucleotides: TGTGCCAGCAGCTTGGAAGGGGGCTTGGCTCAAGAGACCCAGTACTTC. Amino acid sequence: CASSLEGGLAQETQYF. The rearrangement joins TRBV5-5 to TRBJ2-5; TRBD1 aligns across 7 bases. With V trimmed by 0 bases and J by 2 bases, 7 bases remained unmatched. The CDR3 is 16 amino acids. Germline loops: CDR1 SGHKS, CDR2 YYEKEE (reference sequence).

This clone was recorded once. CDR3 amino acids: CASSLLPQGSIIMNTEAFF. As DNA, the CDR3 is TGTGCCAGCAGCTTACTTCCGCAGGGGAGTATTATAATGAACACTGAAGCTTTCTTT. This chain joins TRBV28 and TRBJ1-1, with D tentatively TRBD1 (6 bases). CDR1 and CDR2 from the germline V gene are MDHEN and SYDVKM. This CDR3 has 19 residues. V was trimmed by 6 bases and J by 0 bases, leaving 26 bases between them.

The V gene is TRBV2, the J gene TRBJ2-7; no firm D call. The V end lost 7 bases, the J end lost 0 bases, and 10 bases lay between the germline ends. The CDR3 runs 13 residues. Per the germline V gene, CDR1 is SNHLY and CDR2 is FYNNEI. The CDR3 nucleotides are TGTGCCAGCACAAAGAGAAGCTCCTACGAGCAGTACTTC. This translates into CASTKRSSYEQYF. The variable domain in full, completed from reference TRBV2 and TRBJ2-7, reads EPEVTQTPSHQVTQMGQEVILRCVPISNHLYFYWYRQILGQKVEFLVSFYNNEISEKSEIFDDQFSVERPDGSNFTLKIRSTKLEDSAMYFCASTKRSSYEQYFGPGTRLTVT.

The gene calls are TRBV7-2 and TRBJ1-1; D gene ambiguous. The CDR3 totals 13 residues. V lost 7 bases to trimming and J lost 1 base, with 10 bases between them. Germline loops: CDR1 SGHTA, CDR2 FQGNSA. CDR3 region: CASNRLGNTEAFF. As DNA, the CDR3 is TGTGCCAGCAATCGACTCGGGAACACTGAAGCTTTCTTT.

The chain carries TRBV12-5 and TRBJ2-2; TRBD1 aligns across 9 bases. The V and J ends lost 2 bases and 4 bases, in that order; junction bases with no gene match: 2. The V gene's germline CDR1 is LGHNT and CDR2 FRNRAP. This CDR3 contains 15 residues. The CDR3 here is CASGLRQGGTGELFF. The DNA for the CDR3 is TGTGCTAGTGGTTTGCGACAGGGGGGCACCGGGGAGCTGTTTTTT.

The V gene is TRBV3-1 (or the pseudogene TRBV3-2), the J gene TRBJ2-1; no reliable D call. Germline V gene sequence: CDR1 LGHDT, CDR2 YNNKEL (reference sequence). The CDR3 is made up of 17 amino acids. Trimming cost V 0 bases and J 0 bases, with 12 bases left between them. CDR3 residues: CASSQDRVVSSYNEQFF. The CDR3 DNA follows: TGTGCCAGCAGCCAAGATCGGGTAGTCAGCTCCTACAATGAGCAGTTCTTC.

The chain joins TRBV5-5 to TRBJ1-1; the match to TRBD1 covers 10 bases. CDR3 size: 15 residues. The V gene's germline CDR1 is SGHKS and CDR2 YYEKEE (reference sequence). After removal of 4 bases from V and 11 bases from J, the junction contained 14 bases not matched to a gene. The DNA for the CDR3 is TGTGCCAGCAGCCGGTACGAGACAGGGGGCAGTCACGCTTTCTTT. It translates to CASSRYETGGSHAFF.

The chain joins TRBV19 to TRBJ2-3; 8 bases are shared with TRBD2. From germline, CDR1 is LNHDA and CDR2 SQIVND (reference sequence). Losses at the gene ends were 5 bases for V and 3 bases for J; bases not matched to a gene: 7. The CDR3 runs to 15 residues. The CDR3 loop reads CASSEGLGLTDTQYF. DNA for the CDR3: TGTGCCAGTAGTGAGGGACTAGGTTTGACAGATACGCAGTATTTT.

In its sample, this clone was seen once. The chain carries TRBV6-2 or TRBV6-3 and TRBJ1-5; 8 nucleotides align to TRBD1. V was pared by 4 bases and J by 3 bases, with 11 bases of the junction left unmatched. Germline V CDR1 and CDR2: MNHEY, SVGEGT. The CDR3 is made up of 17 amino acids. The CDR3 sequence is CASSSFGQGTPNQPQHF. For the CDR3, the DNA is TGTGCCAGCAGTTCATTCGGACAGGGTACCCCCAATCAGCCCCAGCATTTT.

This clone was observed a single time. V is TRBV19 and J is TRBJ2-1; D remains unclear. The V and J ends lost 8 bases and 6 bases respectively, with 17 bases between them. The CDR3 totals 14 residues. Germline V gene sequence: CDR1 LNHDA, CDR2 SQIVND (reference sequence). DNA of the CDR3: TGTGCCAGTGAGCGTTTGTATGGGGTCAATGAGCAGTTCTTC. This sequence encodes CASERLYGVNEQFF.

Only one count was recorded for this clone. The chain links TRBV7-6 to TRBJ2-7; TRBD2 matches 11 bases. There are 15 residues in the CDR3. Per germline, CDR1 SGHVS and CDR2 FNYEAQ. V lost 2 bases and J lost 1; bases outside the gene matches: 1. The CDR3 region has the DNA TGTGCCAGCAGCTTAACTAGCGGGAGATCCTACGAGCAGTACTTC. It encodes CASSLTSGRSYEQYF.

The chain is built from TRBV29-1 and TRBJ1-2; TRBD1 is a possible D gene (6 bases). Looked up from germline, CDR1 is SQVTM and CDR2 is ANQGSEA. CDR3 length equals 13 residues. The ends were cut back, 1 base at V and 5 bases at J, with 11 bases in the middle. The CDR3 DNA reads as TGCAGCGTTGAAGGACAGGCTGGGTATGGCTACACCTTC. It codes for CSVEGQAGYGYTF.

J is TRBJ1-1 and V is TRBV28, with D hard to call. Germline assignment: CDR1 MDHEN and CDR2 SYDVKM. CDR3 length equals 12 residues. Deletions cut 6 bases from V and 4 bases from J, with 9 bases between. CDR3 nucleotides: TGTGCCAGCAGCTCACCGGGCACTGAAGCTTTCTTT. Translating it yields CASSSPGTEAFF.

The rearrangement joins TRBV10-1 to TRBJ2-1; possible D gene TRBD1, 5 bases. The CDR3 spans 15 residues. The V gene's germline CDR1 is WNHNN and CDR2 SYGVQD (reference sequence). Trimming cost V 6 bases and J 0 bases, with 12 bases left between them. This CDR3 is CASRETEGSYNEQFF. The CDR3 nucleotides read TGCGCCAGCAGGGAGACAGAAGGCTCCTACAATGAGCAGTTCTTC.